The next 11 T cell receptor beta chains were all read from a single sample in a study of breast tumors, draining lymph nodes, adjacent tissues. Each CDR3 protein is one row after TCRdb ran MiXCR on the multiplex PCR reads. The profile shows around 130,000 distinct CDR3 sequences, around 20% of them singletons. The lymph nodes were axillary draining lymph nodes from breast cancer patients. Sequenced sample: axillary lymph node tissue. These receptors originate from a female donor with breast cancer. Some clones in this sample may be carry-over from other donors' samples.

CDR3 sequence: CASSPGQGENIQYF. For the CDR3, the DNA is TGTGCCAGCTCACCGGGACAGGGTGAAAACATTCAGTACTTC. The chain recombines TRBV18 with TRBJ2-4, with TRBD1 identical over 9 bases. Germline V gives CDR1 KGHSH, CDR2 LQKENI. Trimming at V came to 3 bases and at J to 5 bases, leaving 2 bases not matched to a gene. The CDR3 has 14 amino acids. The variable domain in full, with the rest retrieved from reference TRBV18 and TRBJ2-4, is NAGVMQNPRHLVRRRGQEARLRCSPMKGHSHVYWYRQLPEEGLKFMVYLQKENIIDESGMPKERFSAEFPKEGPSILRIQQVVRGDSAAYFCASSPGQGENIQYFGAGTRLSVL.

The chain has TRBV6-1 and TRBJ1-1; D unresolved. The germline V and J ends were trimmed by 1 base and 1 base, with 10 bases remaining between them. The CDR3 covers 15 residues. Germline-derived CDR1 and CDR2 are MNHNS and SASEGT. The CDR3 is CASSEGAWPNTEAFF. The CDR3 DNA reads as TGTGCCAGCAGTGAAGGAGCATGGCCGAACACTGAAGCTTTCTTT.

This clonotype was seen ten or more times. The chain is built from TRBV6-5 and TRBJ1-4; D unclear. Trimming left V 2 bases short and J 4 bases short, with 5 bases between. Germline values: CDR1 MNHEY, CDR2 SVGAGI. CDR3 length: 13 amino acids. The CDR3 loop is CASSYTHNEKLFF. The DNA of the CDR3 is TGTGCCAGCAGTTACACCCATAATGAAAAACTGTTTTTT.

The genes are TRBV3-1 and TRBJ2-2, with D tentatively TRBD2 (5 bases). V lost 7 bases and J lost 3, with 12 bases in between. Germline V lookup: CDR1 LGHDT, CDR2 YNNKEL (reference sequence). This CDR3 comprises 14 residues. CDR3 sequence reads: CASTQRLHTGELFF. CDR3 nucleotide sequence: TGTGCCAGCACCCAGCGGCTCCACACCGGGGAGCTGTTTTTT.

In regard to this clonotype: Since a much larger clone is just one base distant, this may be a read error. This chain links TRBV12-3 or TRBV12-4 with TRBJ1-4; D ambiguous. The CDR3 extends over 14 amino acids. The CDR3 DNA reads TGTGCCAGCGCCCACACGGTTCGGGGAGAAAAACTGTCTTTT. Its translation is CASAHTVRGEKLSF.

This clonotype was recorded a few times. A read error is likely, as this CDR3 ends without the conserved phenylalanine or tryptophan. J is TRBJ2-7 and V is TRBV11-2, with TRBD2 matching over 9 bases. Germline V CDR1 and CDR2: SGHAT, FQNNGV. The length of the CDR3 is 17 residues. V trimming: 5 bases; J trimming: 1 base; junction bases outside the gene matches: 12. Here the CDR3 reads CASSPVGRLAASYEQYL. The CDR3 DNA sequence: TGTGCCAGCAGCCCTGTGGGCCGACTAGCGGCATCCTACGAGCAGTACCTC.

This clonotype was recorded at least ten times. The chain combines TRBV24-1 with TRBJ2-1, with TRBD2 matching 14 bases. V dropped 3 bases and J dropped 7; count of bases not matched to a gene: 4. The CDR3 covers 16 residues. The germline V gene has CDR1 KGHDR and CDR2 SFDVKD. The chain's CDR3 is CATSDPWTSGRNEQFF. The CDR3 DNA is TGTGCCACCAGTGATCCCTGGACTAGCGGGAGGAATGAGCAGTTCTTC.

This clonotype has at least ten counts. The V and J genes are TRBV4-1 and TRBJ2-7, with TRBD1 matching over 9 bases. Germline V gene data show CDR1 as MGHRA and CDR2 as YSYEKL. Unmatched junction bases numbered 7, after V lost 5 bases and J lost 2 bases. The length of the CDR3 is 15 residues. CDR3 nucleotides: TGCGCCAGCAGCTCTGGACAGGGGAAAACCTACGAGCAGTACTTC. Its protein product is CASSSGQGKTYEQYF.

This sequence joins TRBV28 and TRBJ2-2; TRBD1 might be the D (6 bases). Trimming removed 5 bases at V and 1 base at J, with 8 bases between. CDR3 length equals 14 residues. Germline loops: CDR1 MDHEN, CDR2 SYDVKM. The CDR3 coding sequence is TGTGCCAGCAGTCAAGGGGGGAACACCGGGGAGCTGTTTTTT. It yields the protein CASSQGGNTGELFF.

The chain has TRBV20-1 and TRBJ2-1, with 8 bases identical to TRBD2. The CDR3 runs 15 residues. Looked up from germline, CDR1 is DFQATT and CDR2 is SNEGSKA (reference sequence). V was pared by 0 bases and J by 7 bases, with 8 bases of the junction left unmatched. The CDR3 DNA reads as TGCAGTGCTAGAGATCTCTGGTTAGCGGGAAATGAGCAGTTCTTC. Amino acids: CSARDLWLAGNEQFF.

This clonotype showed up just once. A much larger clone differs from this one at a single base, so this may be a read error. The chain links TRBV30 to TRBJ2-5, with TRBD2 identical over 12 bases. The V gene's germline CDR1 is GTSNPN and CDR2 SVGIG (reference sequence). This CDR3 has 12 amino acids. Here the CDR3 reads CALRLAGETLYF. The CDR3 DNA reads TGTGCCTTACGACTAGCGGGAGAGACCCTGTACTTC.